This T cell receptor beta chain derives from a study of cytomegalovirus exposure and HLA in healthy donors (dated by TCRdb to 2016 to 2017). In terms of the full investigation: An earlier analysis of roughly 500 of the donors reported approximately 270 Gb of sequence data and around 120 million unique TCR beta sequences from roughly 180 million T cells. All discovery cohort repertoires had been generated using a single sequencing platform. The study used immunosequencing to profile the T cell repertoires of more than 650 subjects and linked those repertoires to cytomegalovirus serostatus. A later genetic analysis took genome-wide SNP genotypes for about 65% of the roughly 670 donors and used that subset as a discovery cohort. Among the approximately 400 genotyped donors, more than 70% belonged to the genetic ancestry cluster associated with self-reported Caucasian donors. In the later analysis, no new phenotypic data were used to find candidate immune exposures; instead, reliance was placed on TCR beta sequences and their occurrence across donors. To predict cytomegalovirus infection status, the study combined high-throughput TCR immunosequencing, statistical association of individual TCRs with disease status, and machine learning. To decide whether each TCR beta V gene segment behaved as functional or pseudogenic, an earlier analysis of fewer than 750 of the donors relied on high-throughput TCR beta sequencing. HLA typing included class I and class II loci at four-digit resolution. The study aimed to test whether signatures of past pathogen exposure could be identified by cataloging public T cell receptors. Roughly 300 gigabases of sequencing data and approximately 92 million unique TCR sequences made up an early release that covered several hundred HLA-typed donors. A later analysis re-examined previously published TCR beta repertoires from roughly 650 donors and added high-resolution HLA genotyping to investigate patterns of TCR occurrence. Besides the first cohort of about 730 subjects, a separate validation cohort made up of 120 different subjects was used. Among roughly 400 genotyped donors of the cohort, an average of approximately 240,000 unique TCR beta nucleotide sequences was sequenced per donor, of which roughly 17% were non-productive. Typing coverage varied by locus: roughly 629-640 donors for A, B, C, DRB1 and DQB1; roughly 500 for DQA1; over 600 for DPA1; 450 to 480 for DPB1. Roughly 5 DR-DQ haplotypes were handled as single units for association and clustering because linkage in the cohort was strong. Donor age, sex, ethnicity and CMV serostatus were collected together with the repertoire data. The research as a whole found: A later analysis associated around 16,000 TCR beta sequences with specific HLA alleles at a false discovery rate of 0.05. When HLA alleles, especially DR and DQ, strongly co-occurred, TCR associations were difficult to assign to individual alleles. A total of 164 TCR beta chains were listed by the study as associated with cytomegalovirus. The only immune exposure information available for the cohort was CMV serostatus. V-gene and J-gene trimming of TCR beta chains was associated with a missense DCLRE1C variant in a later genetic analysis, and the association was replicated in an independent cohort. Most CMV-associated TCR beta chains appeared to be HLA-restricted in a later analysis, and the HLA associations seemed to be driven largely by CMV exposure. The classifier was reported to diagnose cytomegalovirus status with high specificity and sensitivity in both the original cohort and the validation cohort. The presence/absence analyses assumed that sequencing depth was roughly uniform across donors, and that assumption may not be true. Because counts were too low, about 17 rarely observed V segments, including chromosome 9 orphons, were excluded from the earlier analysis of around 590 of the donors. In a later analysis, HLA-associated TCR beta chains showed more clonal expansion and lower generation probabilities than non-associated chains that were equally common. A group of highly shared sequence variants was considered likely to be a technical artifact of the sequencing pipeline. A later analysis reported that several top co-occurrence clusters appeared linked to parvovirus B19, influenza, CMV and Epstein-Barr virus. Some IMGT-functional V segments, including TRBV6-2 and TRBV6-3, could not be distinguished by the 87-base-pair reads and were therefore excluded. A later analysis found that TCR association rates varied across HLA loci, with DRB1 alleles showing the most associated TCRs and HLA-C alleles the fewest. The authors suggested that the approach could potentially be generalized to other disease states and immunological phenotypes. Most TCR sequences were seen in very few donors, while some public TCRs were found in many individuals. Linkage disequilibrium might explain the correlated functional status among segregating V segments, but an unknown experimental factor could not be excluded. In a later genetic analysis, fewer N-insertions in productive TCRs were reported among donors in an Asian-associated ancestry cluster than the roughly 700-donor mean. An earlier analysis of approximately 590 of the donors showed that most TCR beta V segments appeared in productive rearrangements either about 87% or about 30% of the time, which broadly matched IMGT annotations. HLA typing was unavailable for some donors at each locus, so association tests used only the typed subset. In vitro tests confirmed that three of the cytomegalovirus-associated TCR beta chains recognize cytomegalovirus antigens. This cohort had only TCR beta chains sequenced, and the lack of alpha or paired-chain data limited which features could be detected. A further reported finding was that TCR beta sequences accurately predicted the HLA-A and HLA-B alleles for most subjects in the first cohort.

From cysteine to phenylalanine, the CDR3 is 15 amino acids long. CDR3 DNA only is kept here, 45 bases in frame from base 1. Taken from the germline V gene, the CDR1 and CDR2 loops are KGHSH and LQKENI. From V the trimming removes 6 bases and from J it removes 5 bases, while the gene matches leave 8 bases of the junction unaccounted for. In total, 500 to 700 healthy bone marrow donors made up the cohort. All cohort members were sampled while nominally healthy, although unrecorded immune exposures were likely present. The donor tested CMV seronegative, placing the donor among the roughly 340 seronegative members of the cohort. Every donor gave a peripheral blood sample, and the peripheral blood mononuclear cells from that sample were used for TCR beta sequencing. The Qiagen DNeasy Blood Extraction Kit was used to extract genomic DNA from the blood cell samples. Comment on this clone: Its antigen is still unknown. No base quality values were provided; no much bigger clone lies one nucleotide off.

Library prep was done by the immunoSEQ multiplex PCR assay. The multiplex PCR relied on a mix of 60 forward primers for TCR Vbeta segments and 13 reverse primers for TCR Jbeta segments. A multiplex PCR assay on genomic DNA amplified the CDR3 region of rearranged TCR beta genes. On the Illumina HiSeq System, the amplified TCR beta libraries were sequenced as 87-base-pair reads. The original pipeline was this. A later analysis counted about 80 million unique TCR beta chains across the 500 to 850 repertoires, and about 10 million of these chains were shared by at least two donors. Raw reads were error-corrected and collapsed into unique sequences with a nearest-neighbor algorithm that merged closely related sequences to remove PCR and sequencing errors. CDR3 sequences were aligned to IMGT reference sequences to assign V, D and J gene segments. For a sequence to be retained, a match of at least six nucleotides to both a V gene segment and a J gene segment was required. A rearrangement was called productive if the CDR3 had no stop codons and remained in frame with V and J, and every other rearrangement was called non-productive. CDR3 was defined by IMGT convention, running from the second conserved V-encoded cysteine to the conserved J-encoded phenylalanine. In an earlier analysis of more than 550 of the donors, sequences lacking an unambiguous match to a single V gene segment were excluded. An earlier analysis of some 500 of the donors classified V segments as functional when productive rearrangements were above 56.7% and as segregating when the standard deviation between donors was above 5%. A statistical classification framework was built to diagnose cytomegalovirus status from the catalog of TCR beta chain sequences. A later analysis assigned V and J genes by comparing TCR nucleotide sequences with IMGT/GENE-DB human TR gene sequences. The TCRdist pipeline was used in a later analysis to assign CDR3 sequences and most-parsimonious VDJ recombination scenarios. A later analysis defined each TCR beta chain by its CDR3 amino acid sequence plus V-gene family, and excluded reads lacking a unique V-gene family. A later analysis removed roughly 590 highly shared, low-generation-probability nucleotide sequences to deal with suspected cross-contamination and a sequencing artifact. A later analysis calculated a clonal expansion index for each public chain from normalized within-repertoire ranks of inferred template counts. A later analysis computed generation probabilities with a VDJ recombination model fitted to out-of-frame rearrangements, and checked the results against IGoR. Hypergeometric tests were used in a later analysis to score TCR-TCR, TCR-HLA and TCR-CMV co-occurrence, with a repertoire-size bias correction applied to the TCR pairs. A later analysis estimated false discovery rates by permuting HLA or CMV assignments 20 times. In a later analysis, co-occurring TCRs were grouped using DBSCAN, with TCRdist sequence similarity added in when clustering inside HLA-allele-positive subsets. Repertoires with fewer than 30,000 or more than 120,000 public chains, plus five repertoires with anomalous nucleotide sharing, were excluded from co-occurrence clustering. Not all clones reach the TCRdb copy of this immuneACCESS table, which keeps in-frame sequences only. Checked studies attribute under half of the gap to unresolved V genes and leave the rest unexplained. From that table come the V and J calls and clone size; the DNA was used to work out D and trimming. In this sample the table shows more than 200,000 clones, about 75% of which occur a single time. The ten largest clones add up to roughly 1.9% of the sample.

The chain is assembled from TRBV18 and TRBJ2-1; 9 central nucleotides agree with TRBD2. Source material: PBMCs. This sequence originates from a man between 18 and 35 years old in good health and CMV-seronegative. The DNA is TGTGCCAGCTCCCCGAGAAGCGGGGGGAACAATGAGCAGTTCTTC. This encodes CASSPRSGGNNEQFF. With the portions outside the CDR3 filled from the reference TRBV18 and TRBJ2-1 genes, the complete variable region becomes NAGVMQNPRHLVRRRGQEARLRCSPMKGHSHVYWYRQLPEEGLKFMVYLQKENIIDESGMPKERFSAEFPKEGPSILRIQQVVRGDSAAYFCASSPRSGGNNEQFFGPGTRLTVL.